Listed below are T cell receptor beta chains from one sample, sequenced in a study of cytomegalovirus exposure and HLA in healthy donors. This table comes from immunoSEQ multiplex PCR, and its TCRdb copy is limited to in-frame clones, with some not included. Of 120,000 or so clones listed, 80% were seen once; the top ten hold around 8.9%. The specimen was PBMCs. All receptors derive from a man aged 25 to 40 in good health and CMV-seropositive. The CDR3 runs from the conserved cysteine through the conserved F or W. A D gene is named only where the DNA matches it firmly. The size of a clone is reported for some rows only, either as once, few or many, or as a class for expanded clones.

DNA: TGTGCCAGCAGTGAAGGAGGGGGCTGGGAGACCCAGTACTTC
CDR3: CASSEGGGWETQYF
size: once
V: TRBV6-1
J: TRBJ2-5
D: TRBD1

DNA: TGCGCCAGCAGCCTTGGGACAGGCACAGATACGCAGTATTTT
CDR3: CASSLGTGTDTQYF
size: .
V: TRBV5-1
J: TRBJ2-3
D: TRBD1

DNA: TGTGCCAGCAGCCAGGGACTAGCGGACCTCACAGATACGCAGTATTTT
CDR3: CASSQGLADLTDTQYF
size: .
V: TRBV7-6
J: TRBJ2-3
D: TRBD2

DNA: TGCAGCGTTTGGCCCTCCGACAGGGTCCAAGAGACCCAGTACTTC
CDR3: CSVWPSDRVQETQYF
size: once
V: TRBV29-1
J: TRBJ2-5
D: TRBD1

DNA: TGTGCCTTCCCCACCGACAGGAGATACGAGCAGTACTTC
CDR3: CAFPTDRRYEQYF
size: .
V: TRBV30
J: TRBJ2-7
D: .

DNA: TGTGCCAGCAGTTTGGCAGGGGCCCCCTATGGCTACACCTTC
CDR3: CASSLAGAPYGYTF
size: .
V: TRBV27
J: TRBJ1-2
D: .

DNA: TGTGCCAGCAGCCTGGGCCTAGCGGCGCAAGGGGAGCTGTTTTTT
CDR3: CASSLGLAAQGELFF
size: .
V: TRBV7-6
J: TRBJ2-2
D: TRBD2

DNA: TGTGCCAGCAGCCAGACCGGGACTCCACCAGATACGCAGTATTTT
CDR3: CASSQTGTPPDTQYF
size: .
V: TRBV4-2
J: TRBJ2-3
D: .

DNA: TGTGCCAGCAGCCGAGGGACAGGCCTCATGAACACTGAAGCTTTCTTT
CDR3: CASSRGTGLMNTEAFF
size: .
V: TRBV11-2
J: TRBJ1-1
D: TRBD1

DNA: TGCGCCAGCAGAACCGGGACAGGGGTCGGTCCTCTGGGCGATGAGCAGTTCTTC
CDR3: CASRTGTGVGPLGDEQFF
size: .
V: TRBV4-1
J: TRBJ2-1
D: TRBD1

DNA: TGTGCCTCTGCCCAGGGGCTGGGGGGAAACACCATATATTTT
CDR3: CASAQGLGGNTIYF
size: .
V: TRBV7-6
J: TRBJ1-3
D: .

DNA: TGTGCCAGCAGCTTGGTCCGCGATGAAAAACTGTTTTTT
CDR3: CASSLVRDEKLFF
size: .
V: TRBV5-6
J: TRBJ1-4
D: .

DNA: TGTGCCAGCAGCCTTACGACTAGCGCCGGGGAGCTGTTTTTT
CDR3: CASSLTTSAGELFF
size: .
V: TRBV7-9
J: TRBJ2-2
D: TRBD2

DNA: TGTGCCAGCAGTGAACCAGGCTTGGGTAACTATGGCTACACCTTC
CDR3: CASSEPGLGNYGYTF
size: .
V: TRBV6-1
J: TRBJ1-2
D: .

DNA: TGTGCCAGTAGTACCCCTGGACAGGCGCGTGATGGCTACACCTTC
CDR3: CASSTPGQARDGYTF
size: .
V: TRBV19
J: TRBJ1-2
D: TRBD1